The 29 T cell receptor beta chains given below trace back to one sample, sequenced in a study of T-cell reconstitution after alpha-beta-depleted transplantation in children. Unique molecular identifiers were incorporated when the TCRbeta library was constructed. From the PCR reads, TCRdb called clonotypes with MiXCR, one entry per CDR3 protein. The sample includes about 900,000 distinct CDR3 sequences, under 30% seen only once; the top ten take more than 25%. This specimen was PBMCs, mostly from graft donor cells, taken 360 days after TCRalphabeta/CD19-depleted stem cell transplant. Every receptor here comes from a boy in the first two years of life who had a stem cell transplant for SCID, so the T cells may come from the graft donor.

There are a few counts of this clonotype. The chain couples TRBV12-3 or TRBV12-4 to TRBJ2-6; no reliable D call. V was shortened by 6 bases and J by 0 bases, with 6 bases between the two germline ends. This CDR3 is built from 14 residues. CDR3: CASRLDSGANVLTF. Here the CDR3 DNA reads TGTGCCAGCAGGCTGGACTCTGGGGCCAACGTCCTGACTTTC.

The chain links TRBV6-1 to TRBJ1-2; perhaps TRBD1 as D (5 bases). Germline CDR1 MNHNS, CDR2 SASEGT. The length of the CDR3 is 15 residues. V lost 2 bases and J lost 7, with 17 bases in between. The CDR3 here is CASSEQSTAGLGYTF. CDR3 bases: TGTGCCAGCAGTGAACAGTCTACGGCAGGGCTTGGCTACACCTTC.

This clonotype was detected a few times. The V and J genes are TRBV25-1 and TRBJ1-2, with D possibly being TRBD1 (5 bases). The CDR3 consists of 15 residues. The ends were cut back, 2 bases at V and 2 bases at J, with 12 bases in the middle. Germline-derived CDR1 and CDR2 are MGHDK and SYGVNS. The CDR3 region has the DNA TGTGCCAGCAGTGAAGGGTGGACAACAAACTATGGCTACACCTTC. It specifies CASSEGWTTNYGYTF.

The chain is built from TRBV12-3 or TRBV12-4 and TRBJ2-5; the match to TRBD2 covers 7 bases. The CDR3 is 15 amino acids. Losses at the gene ends were 5 bases for V and 0 bases for J; bases not matched to a gene: 6. The CDR3 DNA is TGTGCCAGCAGTACCGGGACTACATACCAAGAGACCCAGTACTTC. It codes for CASSTGTTYQETQYF.

The chain joins TRBV12-3 or TRBV12-4 to TRBJ2-7; maybe TRBD2 (5 bases). The CDR3 is 11 amino acids. V gave up 4 bases and J gave up 6 bases, with 7 bases separating them. The CDR3 loop is CASSYAGEQYF. The CDR3 nucleotides read TGTGCCAGCAGTTACGCGGGCGAGCAGTACTTC.

J is TRBJ1-1 and V is TRBV12-5, with D uncertain. Trimming left V 6 bases short and J 6 bases short, with 11 bases between. The germline gives CDR1 LGHNT, CDR2 FRNRAP. This CDR3 has 12 amino acids. In DNA form, the CDR3 reads TGTGCTAGTGGACGGGAGCCGGCTGAAGCTTTCTTT. It codes for CASGREPAEAFF.

This clonotype was seen a handful of times. V is TRBV20-1 and J is TRBJ1-1, with D tentatively TRBD1 (6 bases). Looked up from germline, CDR1 is DFQATT and CDR2 is SNEGSKA (reference sequence). The CDR3 runs to 15 residues. With 6 bases removed from V and 3 bases from J, the gap between germline ends came to 20 bases. Written as DNA, the CDR3 is TGCAGTGCGCCTCTTAGGGGGGCGAGGGACACTGAAGCTTTCTTT. As protein: CSAPLRGARDTEAFF.

The V and J genes are TRBV7-6 and TRBJ1-4, with D hard to call. V gave up 2 bases and J gave up 0 bases, with 13 bases separating them. The germline CDR1 and CDR2 sequences are SGHVS and FNYEAQ. CDR3 size: 17 residues. The CDR3 nucleotides are TGTGCCAGCAGCTTAAGTCCCTCGGGTGCAACTAATGAAAAACTGTTTTTT. Protein sequence: CASSLSPSGATNEKLFF.

The rearrangement joins TRBV4-1 to TRBJ2-1; TRBD1 is a possible D gene (5 bases). The germline gives CDR1 MGHRA, CDR2 YSYEKL. The CDR3 sequence is 15 residues long. V shed 0 bases and J shed 4 bases, with 10 bases lying between them. This chain's CDR3 is CASSQDPQGYNEQFF. The CDR3 nucleotides read TGCGCCAGCAGCCAAGATCCCCAGGGATACAATGAGCAGTTCTTC.

This clonotype was picked up a small number of times. The chain carries TRBV27 and TRBJ1-1, with 10 bases aligning to TRBD1. Germline CDR1 reads MNHEY; CDR2 reads SMNVEV (reference sequence). J gave up 4 bases and V 5 bases, and 10 bases lay outside the gene matches. The CDR3 loop spans 16 amino acids. The CDR3, as DNA: TGTGCCAGCAGTCCAAGACAGGGGGCAGGTAGCACTGAAGCTTTCTTT. It is translated as CASSPRQGAGSTEAFF.

This clonotype was seen more than once but under ten times. This chain uses TRBV12-3 or TRBV12-4 with TRBJ2-2; unclear D gene. Trimming removed 5 bases from V and 1 base from J, with 20 bases in between. The CDR3 runs to 18 residues. This chain's CDR3 is CASSRLLNTLRNTGELFF. CDR3 nucleotide sequence: TGTGCCAGCAGTCGCCTCCTGAACACGTTAAGGAACACCGGGGAGCTGTTTTTT.

The sample holds many counts of this clonotype. The rearrangement links TRBV10-3 to TRBJ2-5; D gene ambiguous. V lost 0 bases, J lost 2 bases, and 7 bases lay in between. From germline, CDR1 is ENHRY and CDR2 SYGVKD. This CDR3 has 14 amino acids. CDR3 protein: CAISESGYQETQYF. For the CDR3, the DNA is TGTGCCATCAGTGAGTCGGGCTATCAAGAGACCCAGTACTTC.

This clonotype was picked up a small number of times. This chain uses TRBV5-5 with TRBJ2-5; 10 positions agree with TRBD2. Germline CDR1 reads SGHKS; CDR2 reads YYEKEE (reference sequence). After removal of 5 bases from V and 2 bases from J, the junction contained 12 bases not matched to a gene. This CDR3 has 17 amino acids. The CDR3 nucleotides read TGTGCCAGCAGATGGCTAGCGGGGGCCCCGAGACAAGAGACCCAGTACTTC. Amino acid sequence: CASRWLAGAPRQETQYF. Variable domain in full (rest from reference TRBV5-5 and TRBJ2-5): DAGVTQSPTHLIKTRGQQVTLRCSPISGHKSVSWYQQVLGQGPQFIFQYYEKEERGRGNFPDRFSARQFPNYSSELNVNALLLGDSALYLCASRWLAGAPRQETQYFGPGTRLLVL.

V gene TRBV15 combines with J gene TRBJ2-7; D is unclear. Trimming took off 3 bases at V and 2 bases at J, with 8 bases between the two ends. The CDR3 extends over 13 amino acids. Germline assignment: CDR1 LNHNV and CDR2 YYDKDF (reference sequence). CDR3: CATSRGETYEQYF. The CDR3 DNA reads TGTGCCACCAGCAGGGGTGAGACCTACGAGCAGTACTTC.

The V and J genes are TRBV15 and TRBJ2-5; D gene ambiguous. The germline CDR1 and CDR2 sequences are LNHNV and YYDKDF (reference sequence). The germline V and J ends were trimmed by 4 bases and 5 bases, with 14 bases remaining between them. The CDR3 extends over 14 amino acids. The CDR3 region is CATSIGILGETQYF. The DNA of the CDR3 is TGTGCCACCAGCATTGGCATTCTGGGGGAGACCCAGTACTTC. Supplemented by reference TRBV15 and TRBJ2-5, the full variable domain reads DAMVIQNPRYQVTQFGKPVTLSCSQTLNHNVMYWYQQKSSQAPKLLFHYYDKDFNNEADTPDNFQSRRPNTSFCFLDIRSPGLGDTAMYLCATSIGILGETQYFGPGTRLLVL.

This clonotype appeared a few times. CDR3 sequence (DNA): TGTGCCAGCAGCCCCCAAGGGTTTGATACGCAGTATTTT. Its translation: CASSPQGFDTQYF. This chain joins TRBV9 and TRBJ2-3; D remains ambiguous. Deletions cut 4 bases from V and 6 bases from J, with 12 bases between. Germline CDR1 is SGDLS and CDR2 is YYNGEE. The CDR3 totals 13 residues.

This clonotype was seen a few times. The chain has TRBV5-4 and TRBJ2-1, with 12 bases that match TRBD1. V shed 4 bases and J 7 bases; nucleotides not matched to a gene: 12. Germline V gene data show CDR1 as SGHNT and CDR2 as YYREEE (reference sequence). The CDR3 extends over 17 amino acids. As DNA, the CDR3 is TGTGCCAGCAGCCGCGGGACAGGGGGCTTCTCTGGGAATGAGCAGTTCTTC. Translation: CASSRGTGGFSGNEQFF.

This chain connects TRBV5-1 to TRBJ2-3; D possibly corresponds to TRBD2 (6 bases). The CDR3 extends over 15 amino acids. Germline V lookup: CDR1 SGHRS, CDR2 YFSETQ. V shed 4 bases and J shed 1 base, with 13 bases lying between them. CDR3 nucleotides: TGCGCCAGCAGCGTCCAGGGACTGGGCACAGATACGCAGTATTTT. Protein product: CASSVQGLGTDTQYF. Filled out from reference TRBV5-1 and TRBJ2-3, the complete variable domain reads KAGVTQTPRYLIKTRGQQVTLSCSPISGHRSVSWYQQTPGQGLQFLFEYFSETQRNKGNFPGRFSGRQFSNSRSEMNVSTLELGDSALYLCASSVQGLGTDTQYFGPGTRLTVL.

The V call is TRBV20-1, the J call TRBJ2-7; either TRBD1 or TRBD2 may fit D (5 bases each). Trimming left V 3 bases short and J 3 bases short, with 12 bases between. The CDR3 spans 13 residues. The V gene's germline CDR1 is DFQATT and CDR2 SNEGSKA (reference sequence). The CDR3, as DNA: TGCAGTGCTAGCGGCCGGGGCTTCTACGAGCAGTACTTC. Protein: CSASGRGFYEQYF.

The chain combines TRBV4-2 with TRBJ2-7; 7 bases match TRBD1. The trim removed 1 base at V and 3 bases at J, leaving 12 bases unmatched. There are 17 residues in the CDR3. Germline assignment: CDR1 LGHNA and CDR2 YNFKEQ. CDR3 amino acids: CASSQGRPRGIFYEQYF. Here the CDR3 DNA reads TGTGCCAGCAGCCAAGGGAGGCCCAGGGGGATCTTCTACGAGCAGTACTTC.

This clonotype was picked up a small number of times. The chain combines TRBV7-2 with TRBJ2-7; no clear D. The CDR3 contains 12 residues. V lost 4 bases to trimming and J lost 3 bases, with 7 bases between them. CDR1 and CDR2 from the germline V gene are SGHTA and FQGNSA. CDR3 DNA sequence: TGTGCCAGCAGCTACGTTAACTACGAGCAGTACTTC. Protein product: CASSYVNYEQYF.

This clonotype is a singleton in its sample. The V call is TRBV28, the J call TRBJ2-5; D remains ambiguous. From germline, CDR1 is MDHEN and CDR2 SYDVKM. V dropped 6 bases and J dropped 5 bases, with 22 bases sitting between them. CDR3 length equals 16 residues. The CDR3 here is CASSPSSWVFRETQYF. CDR3 DNA sequence: TGTGCCAGCAGCCCCTCGAGTTGGGTTTTTCGGGAGACCCAGTACTTC.

A few counts support this clonotype. V gene TRBV12-3 or TRBV12-4 combines with J gene TRBJ1-2, with TRBD1 matching 8 bases. The CDR3 has 16 residues. Unmatched junction bases numbered 11, after V lost 5 bases and J lost 3 bases. CDR3 DNA sequence: TGTGCCAGCAGTCGCTTTCCCGGGACAGGCTACTATGGCTACACCTTC. Protein: CASSRFPGTGYYGYTF.

This clonotype was counted between two and nine times. The V and J genes are TRBV5-5 and TRBJ1-5, with TRBD1 matching over 8 bases. CDR1 is SGHKS, CDR2 YYEKEE, per germline (reference sequence). The CDR3 sequence is 14 residues long. J lost 5 bases, V lost 0 bases, and 1 base had no gene match. CDR3 protein: CASSLGTGHQPQHF. CDR3 in DNA: TGTGCCAGCAGCTTGGGGACAGGGCATCAGCCCCAGCATTTT.

V is TRBV11-2 and J is TRBJ2-1; the match to TRBD2 covers 8 bases. CDR1 SGHAT and CDR2 FQNNGV come from the germline V gene. CDR3 length equals 15 residues. V shed 4 bases, J shed 6 bases, and the junction held 8 bases outside the gene matches. Written as DNA, the CDR3 is TGTGCCAGCAGCTGGCGCGGGGGGCTCGGCAATGAGCAGTTCTTC. Protein sequence: CASSWRGGLGNEQFF. Full variable domain (outside the CDR3, taken from reference TRBV11-2 and TRBJ2-1): EAGVAQSPRYKIIEKRQSVAFWCNPISGHATLYWYQQILGQGPKLLIQFQNNGVVDDSQLPKDRFSAERLKGVDSTLKIQPAKLEDSAVYLCASSWRGGLGNEQFFGPGTRLTVL.

This clonotype occurred a few times. The chain employs TRBV9 and TRBJ2-5; 12 positions match TRBD1. CDR3 length equals 16 residues. From germline, CDR1 is SGDLS and CDR2 YYNGEE. Losses at the gene ends were 3 bases for V and 3 bases for J; bases not matched to a gene: 6. The CDR3 coding sequence is TGTGCCAGCAGCGGATGGGACAGGGGGCAGGAAGAGACCCAGTACTTC. Protein: CASSGWDRGQEETQYF.

The chain carries TRBV7-2 and TRBJ2-1, with 9 bases identical to TRBD2. CDR1 SGHTA and CDR2 FQGNSA come from the germline V gene. This CDR3 has 15 amino acids. The ends lost 2 bases at V and 7 bases at J; junction bases unmatched: 6. The CDR3 nucleotides are TGTGCCAGCAGCTTATTTCTAGCGGGGCAAAATGAGCAGTTCTTC. Amino acids: CASSLFLAGQNEQFF.

J is TRBJ2-3 and V is TRBV9; possible D gene TRBD2, 5 bases. V was shortened by 3 bases and J by 0 bases, with 11 bases between the two germline ends. Per the germline V gene, CDR1 is SGDLS and CDR2 is YYNGEE. The CDR3 totals 15 residues. The CDR3 region has the DNA TGTGCCAGCAGCGGCAGCGGTCTTAGCACAGATACGCAGTATTTT. This translates into CASSGSGLSTDTQYF.

The table lists this clonotype with a few counts. The chain carries TRBV20-1 and TRBJ2-3; TRBD1 or TRBD2 may be the D gene (5 bases each). CDR1 DFQATT and CDR2 SNEGSKA come from the germline V gene (reference sequence). There are 13 residues in the CDR3. Deletions cut 1 base from V and 4 bases from J, with 9 bases between. The CDR3 reads CSARGTGPDTQYF. The CDR3 coding sequence is TGCAGTGCTAGAGGCACGGGGCCAGATACGCAGTATTTT.